This T cell receptor beta chain was recorded in a study of blood T cells in healthy people across ages. Overall study findings and caveats: CMV infection status of these donors was not known. Naive CD4+ cells and diversity were both higher in long-lived donors than in aged donors.

A second PCR of roughly 7 to 11 cycles used a sample-barcoded 5' primer and a J-beta primer mix. TCRdb reanalysed the 5' RACE reads using MiXCR and keeps one entry per CDR3 protein. The sample includes some 1.8 million distinct CDR3 sequences, roughly 43% of them seen just once. There are a few counts of this clonotype. Its antigen is not known. The sequence was collected from a human donor in good health. Input material: blood.

CDR3 sequence: CASSPNAQGEQYF. Here the CDR3 DNA reads TGTGCCAGCAGCCCAAACGCACAGGGCGAGCAGTACTTC. The V call is TRBV7-2, the J call TRBJ2-7, with a possible D match to TRBD1 (6 bases). The V end was cut by 5 bases, the J end by 6 bases, with 14 bases between. This CDR3 region has 13 residues. Germline CDR1 and CDR2: SGHTA and FQGNSA.